Each of the 25 T cell receptor beta chains below was sequenced from the same sample in a study of shared clonotypes between healthy human individuals. Repertoires were generated with immunoSEQ multiplex PCR, while TCRdb's copy carries only in-frame clones and drops some. The sample records approximately 82,000 clones, roughly three fifths being singletons. Sequencing was done on a sample of memory CD8+ T cells sorted from blood. Subset described: CD45RO+ cells pooled with CCR7-negative TemRA cells. These receptors came from a man aged 30 to 39 in good health.

V usage is TRBV29-1 and J usage is TRBJ1-5; no reliable D call. Germline V lookup: CDR1 SQVTM, CDR2 ANQGSEA. V lost 4 bases to trimming and J lost 2 bases, with 15 bases between them. The CDR3 extends over 15 amino acids. This CDR3 reads CSVADGFLGNQPQHF. The DNA of the CDR3 is TGCAGCGTTGCAGATGGTTTCCTGGGCAATCAGCCCCAGCATTTT.

The chain joins TRBV28 to TRBJ1-5; 7 bases match TRBD1. Germline V gene sequence: CDR1 MDHEN, CDR2 SYDVKM. Germline trimming cut 10 bases from V and 1 base from J; bases unmatched to any gene: 10. The CDR3 length is 15 residues. The CDR3 sequence is CATGTGVGSNQPQHF. DNA for the CDR3: TGTGCCACCGGAACAGGGGTTGGAAGCAATCAGCCCCAGCATTTT.

The V and J genes are TRBV27 and TRBJ2-7; TRBD1 matches 8 bases. The CDR3 runs 15 residues. Germline-derived CDR1 and CDR2 are MNHEY and SMNVEV (reference sequence). Germline trimming cut 5 bases from V and 5 bases from J; bases unmatched to any gene: 11. CDR3 amino acids: CASSPSRDRRHEQYF. The CDR3 nucleotides are TGTGCCAGCAGTCCCTCCCGGGACAGGCGGCACGAGCAGTACTTC.

This clone was observed a handful of times. This chain links TRBV28 with TRBJ1-2; D is undetermined. The V end was cut by 8 bases, the J end by 7 bases, with 5 bases between. CDR1 and CDR2 (germline): MDHEN, SYDVKM. The CDR3 is 9 residues long. The CDR3 DNA reads as TGTGCCAGCGGGAGTGGCTACACCTTC. This gives the protein CASGSGYTF.

The J gene is TRBJ2-1, the V gene TRBV5-1; D ambiguous. This CDR3 has 14 amino acids. The V end lost 0 bases, the J end lost 8 bases, and 12 bases lay between the germline ends. Germline-derived CDR1 and CDR2 are SGHRS and YFSETQ. As DNA, the CDR3 is TGCGCCAGCAGCTTGGGTATCAACACCGATGAGCAGTTCTTC. This translates into CASSLGINTDEQFF. Complete variable domain (other parts from reference TRBV5-1 and TRBJ2-1): KAGVTQTPRYLIKTRGQQVTLSCSPISGHRSVSWYQQTPGQGLQFLFEYFSETQRNKGNFPGRFSGRQFSNSRSEMNVSTLELGDSALYLCASSLGINTDEQFFGPGTRLTVL.

This chain uses TRBV6-5 with TRBJ2-7; D is perhaps TRBD1 (5 bases). Per germline, CDR1 MNHEY and CDR2 SVGAGI. V was shortened by 7 bases and J by 1 base, with 14 bases between the two germline ends. This CDR3 contains 14 residues. For the CDR3, the DNA is TGTGCCAGCAAACCGGACATTACTTCCTACGAGCAGTACTTC. It is translated as CASKPDITSYEQYF.

The V call is TRBV5-1, the J call TRBJ1-2; tentative D call: TRBD1 (5 bases). This CDR3 comprises 13 residues. The germline CDR1 and CDR2 sequences are SGHRS and YFSETQ. V gave up 3 bases and J gave up 3 bases, with 9 bases separating them. Here the CDR3 DNA reads TGCGCCAGCAGCTCCGACAGTTACTATGGCTACACCTTC. It encodes CASSSDSYYGYTF. Full variable domain (remainder filled in from reference TRBV5-1 and TRBJ1-2): KAGVTQTPRYLIKTRGQQVTLSCSPISGHRSVSWYQQTPGQGLQFLFEYFSETQRNKGNFPGRFSGRQFSNSRSEMNVSTLELGDSALYLCASSSDSYYGYTFGSGTRLTVV.

This clone was observed a few times. This sequence joins TRBV28 and TRBJ2-7, with 7 bases lining up with TRBD1. The CDR3 contains 19 residues. V shed 6 bases, J shed 0 bases, and the junction held 20 bases outside the gene matches. Germline V gene lookup returns CDR1 MDHEN and CDR2 SYDVKM. This chain's CDR3 is CASRQIFSRQDRSSYEQYF. The CDR3 DNA reads TGTGCCAGCAGGCAAATTTTTTCAAGGCAGGACAGGAGCTCCTACGAGCAGTACTTC.

The V and J genes are TRBV6-4 and TRBJ2-1; the match to TRBD2 covers 7 bases. This CDR3 has 16 amino acids. With 5 bases clipped from V and 8 bases from J, the junction kept 15 bases outside the gene matches. Germline CDR1 is MRHNA and CDR2 is SNTAGT. The CDR3 reads CASSPRGGGMGDEQFF. For the CDR3, the DNA is TGTGCCAGCAGTCCCCGGGGCGGGGGAATGGGGGATGAGCAGTTCTTC.

The V gene is TRBV7-6, the J gene TRBJ2-7; D may be TRBD1 (6 bases). Trimming removed 5 bases at V and 2 bases at J, with 19 bases between. The CDR3 runs to 16 residues. Germline lookup yields CDR1 SGHVS and CDR2 FNYEAQ. CDR3 nucleotide sequence: TGTGCCAGCAGCCGTTTGGGGTGGGGGCCGACCTACGAGCAGTACTTC. Translation gives CASSRLGWGPTYEQYF.

This chain connects TRBV19 to TRBJ1-2; D gene ambiguous. V lost 5 bases, J lost 5 bases, and 12 bases lay in between. The germline V gene has CDR1 LNHDA and CDR2 SQIVND (reference sequence). There are 13 residues in the CDR3. CDR3 DNA sequence: TGTGCCAGTAGTCCAAGGGCCTTTTATGGCTACACCTTC. Translation: CASSPRAFYGYTF.

The chain recombines TRBV7-6 with TRBJ2-2; D is uncertain. V was pared by 4 bases and J by 0 bases, with 9 bases between. CDR3 length equals 15 residues. Germline values: CDR1 SGHVS, CDR2 FNYEAQ. Here the CDR3 reads CASSSPVANTGELFF. Here the CDR3 DNA reads TGTGCCAGCAGCTCCCCCGTGGCGAACACCGGGGAGCTGTTTTTT.

The V and J genes are TRBV5-6 and TRBJ2-1, with 8 bases identical to TRBD2. With 1 base clipped from V and 0 bases from J, the junction kept 3 bases outside the gene matches. This CDR3 is built from 16 residues. Per the germline V gene, CDR1 is SGHDT and CDR2 is YYEEEE. The CDR3 here is CASSLFGTSSYNEQFF. As DNA, the CDR3 is TGTGCCAGCAGCTTGTTTGGGACTAGCTCCTACAATGAGCAGTTCTTC.

The rearrangement uses TRBV9 and TRBJ2-1; 11 bases match TRBD2. The CDR3 spans 15 residues. V lost 0 bases and J lost 7; bases outside the gene matches: 3. Germline V CDR1 and CDR2: SGDLS, YYNGEE. CDR3 region: CASSVETSGSNEQFF. The DNA for the CDR3 is TGTGCCAGCAGCGTAGAAACTAGCGGGAGTAATGAGCAGTTCTTC.

Points on this clone: This clone may be a read error of a much larger clone one base away. Other nucleotide sequences in the sample specify the same CDR3. The V and J genes are TRBV27 and TRBJ2-7; tentatively, D is TRBD1 or TRBD2 (5 bases each). CDR1 is MNHEY and CDR2 is SMNVEV in the germline V gene (reference sequence). Trimming took 2 bases from V and 5 from J, leaving 19 bases between them. This CDR3 is built from 16 residues. The CDR3 reads CASSLSGGRGFDEQYF. CDR3 sequence (DNA): TGTGCCAGCAGTTTAAGTGGGGGTCGCGGCTTTGACGAGCAGTACTTC.

Comments on this clone: The sample contains more than one DNA sequence encoding this CDR3. V gene TRBV9 combines with J gene TRBJ2-2; TRBD1 agrees at 7 bases. The trim removed 8 bases at V and 5 bases at J, leaving 9 bases unmatched. The CDR3 covers 14 residues. Germline CDR1 and CDR2: SGDLS and YYNGEE. The CDR3 sequence: CARRGRRRTGELFF. The CDR3 DNA reads TGTGCCAGAAGGGGGCGGCGAAGGACCGGGGAGCTGTTTTTT.

This chain uses TRBV4-3 with TRBJ2-1; D gene ambiguous. V was pared by 1 base and J by 5 bases, with 21 bases between. This CDR3 contains 18 residues. CDR1 LGHNA and CDR2 YSLEER come from the germline V gene. The CDR3 reads CASSQAQLANVRDNEQFF. For the CDR3, the DNA is TGCGCCAGCAGCCAAGCCCAACTGGCAAACGTTAGGGACAATGAGCAGTTCTTC.

The chain couples TRBV4-1 to TRBJ2-7; 7 bases agree with TRBD1. The germline gives CDR1 MGHRA, CDR2 YSYEKL. Losses at the gene ends were 2 bases for V and 2 bases for J; bases not matched to a gene: 3. The CDR3 is 14 amino acids. In nucleotides, the CDR3 is TGCGCCAGCAGCCAACCGGGACAGACCTACGAGCAGTACTTC. Translation gives CASSQPGQTYEQYF.

This clone was observed at least ten times. This sequence joins TRBV6-5 and TRBJ1-2; a possible D gene is TRBD1 (6 bases). Germline values: CDR1 MNHEY, CDR2 SVGAGI. The CDR3 is 13 residues long. Between the trimmed V and J ends, which lost 6 bases and 3 bases, there was a span of 11 bases. The CDR3, as DNA: TGTGCCAGCAGCCCGGGGGCCTACTATGGCTACACCTTC. Its translation is CASSPGAYYGYTF.

The CDR3 is CASRRSASTEAFF. The CDR3 DNA sequence: TGTGCCAGCAGGCGAAGTGCATCCACTGAAGCTTTCTTT. V is TRBV7-8 and J is TRBJ1-1; D remains ambiguous. Germline V lookup: CDR1 SGHVS, CDR2 FQNEAQ. CDR3 size: 13 residues. Trimming took 6 bases from V and 4 from J, leaving 12 bases between them. Full variable domain (outside the CDR3, taken from reference TRBV7-8 and TRBJ1-1): GAGVSQSPRYKVAKRGQDVALRCDPISGHVSLFWYQQALGQGPEFLTYFQNEAQLDKSGLPSDRFFAERPEGSVSTLKIQRTQQEDSAVYLCASRRSASTEAFFGQGTRLTVV.

For the CDR3, the DNA is TGCGCCAGCAGCCAAATTACAGGGGGCGAGCAGTACTTC. Protein product: CASSQITGGEQYF. The chain has TRBV4-1 and TRBJ2-7; 8 bases align to TRBD1. V dropped 2 bases and J dropped 6; count of bases not matched to a gene: 3. Germline V gene data show CDR1 as MGHRA and CDR2 as YSYEKL. The CDR3 consists of 13 residues.

This clone was detected only once. This sequence joins TRBV27 and TRBJ2-7, with D perhaps matching TRBD1 (7 bases). The CDR3 covers 15 residues. Between the trimmed V and J ends, which lost 4 bases and 1 base, there was a span of 14 bases. Germline CDR1 reads MNHEY; CDR2 reads SMNVEV (reference sequence). CDR3 nucleotide sequence: TGTGCCAGCAGTTCGCGGGACAGCGCTTCCTACGAGCAGTACTTC. Amino acids: CASSSRDSASYEQYF.

The chain employs TRBV2 and TRBJ1-2; no definite D call. V lost 0 bases and J lost 3, with 5 bases in between. The CDR3 spans 13 residues. Germline V gene data show CDR1 as SNHLY and CDR2 as FYNNEI. The CDR3 protein is CASSEASHYGYTF. The CDR3 DNA reads as TGTGCCAGCAGTGAAGCCTCCCACTATGGCTACACCTTC.

The gene calls are TRBV29-1 and TRBJ2-1; 8 nucleotides match TRBD1. This CDR3 is built from 14 residues. J lost 3 bases, V lost 7 bases, and 8 bases had no gene match. CDR1 is SQVTM and CDR2 is ANQGSEA in the germline V gene. The CDR3 protein is CSGLQDRGYNEQFF. Written as DNA, the CDR3 is TGCAGCGGGCTTCAAGACAGGGGCTACAATGAGCAGTTCTTC.

The gene calls are TRBV4-1 and TRBJ1-5; D gene uncertain. Deletions cut 1 base from V and 0 bases from J, with 7 bases between. Germline V gene lookup returns CDR1 MGHRA and CDR2 YSYEKL. This CDR3 spans 15 amino acids. The CDR3 spells CASSQGESSNQPQHF. CDR3 DNA: TGCGCCAGCAGCCAAGGGGAAAGTAGCAATCAGCCCCAGCATTTT.